A single sample gave rise to the 14 T cell receptor beta chains below, sequenced in a study of control samples from healthy donors and cancer patients. The repertoire was sequenced with immunoSEQ multiplex PCR; TCRdb's copy has only in-frame clones and lacks some. The table lists about 79,000 clones, 93% of them singletons. Sequencing used PBMCs. The source is a woman in her thirties or forties with lung cancer.

V gene TRBV19 combines with J gene TRBJ1-4, with D tentatively TRBD1 (5 bases). CDR1 LNHDA and CDR2 SQIVND come from the germline V gene (reference sequence). Trimming stripped 6 bases from V and 13 bases from J, with 21 bases between. The CDR3 is 14 amino acids. In DNA form, the CDR3 reads TGTGCCAGTAGGGTACAGGTTCTTGGCGAGGTACTGTTTTTT. This gives the protein CASRVQVLGEVLFF.

The gene calls are TRBV6-2 or TRBV6-3 and TRBJ1-1; TRBD1 aligns across 8 bases. There are 16 residues in the CDR3. J lost 2 bases, V lost 4 bases, and 9 bases had no gene match. Germline loops: CDR1 MNHEY, CDR2 SVGEGT. The CDR3 DNA follows: TGTGCCAGCAGTTTGTTATCGACAGGGGTAAACACTGAAGCTTTCTTT. This encodes CASSLLSTGVNTEAFF.

The table lists this clone with a count of one. The V gene is TRBV3-1 (or the pseudogene TRBV3-2), the J gene TRBJ2-1; 12 bases match TRBD2. This CDR3 region has 18 residues. The V gene end was trimmed by 1 base and the J gene end by 3 bases; junction bases not matched to a gene: 7. Per germline, CDR1 LGHDT and CDR2 YNNKEL (reference sequence). Here the CDR3 reads CASSQASGGAGIYNEQFF. For the CDR3, the DNA is TGTGCCAGCAGCCAAGCTAGCGGGGGGGCCGGTATCTACAATGAGCAGTTCTTC.

V is TRBV4-1 and J is TRBJ2-1, with 8 bases that match TRBD2. From germline, CDR1 is MGHRA and CDR2 YSYEKL. With 3 bases clipped from V and 8 bases from J, the junction kept 6 bases outside the gene matches. The CDR3 runs 14 residues. The CDR3 here is CASSHGTRRDEQFF. Written as DNA, the CDR3 is TGCGCCAGCAGCCATGGGACTAGACGCGATGAGCAGTTCTTC.

The chain uses TRBV12-5 and TRBJ2-2, with TRBD2 identical over 7 bases. Germline V gene sequence: CDR1 LGHNT, CDR2 FRNRAP. The trim removed 3 bases at V and 5 bases at J, leaving 9 bases unmatched. This CDR3 spans 16 amino acids. The CDR3 spells CASGFGGRGTTGELFF. Here the CDR3 DNA reads TGTGCTAGTGGTTTTGGAGGGAGGGGAACAACCGGGGAGCTGTTTTTT.

This chain uses TRBV5-1 with TRBJ2-7; 9 bases are a match to TRBD1. The length of the CDR3 is 15 residues. V lost 5 bases to trimming and J lost 5 bases; unmatched junction nucleotides: 11. Germline assignment: CDR1 SGHRS and CDR2 YFSETQ. The CDR3 sequence is CASSPGTGTFDEQYF. As DNA, the CDR3 is TGCGCCAGCAGTCCCGGGACAGGGACCTTCGACGAGCAGTACTTC.

This sequence joins TRBV30 and TRBJ2-5; D is unresolved. V shed 0 bases and J shed 5 bases, with 10 bases lying between them. Per germline, CDR1 GTSNPN and CDR2 SVGIG (reference sequence). There are 13 residues in the CDR3. CDR3 loop: CAWSVRDGETQYF. DNA of the CDR3: TGTGCCTGGAGTGTTAGAGATGGGGAGACCCAGTACTTC.

The CDR3 DNA follows: TGTGCCTGGAGTGTACTTCGGATTTTTTCGGACAGGTCGATTCCTCATTCACCCCTCCACTTT. Amino acid sequence: CAWSVLRIFSDRSIPHSPLHF. This sequence joins TRBV30 and TRBJ1-6, with TRBD1 identical over 7 bases. Germline lookup yields CDR1 GTSNPN and CDR2 SVGIG (reference sequence). Trimming took 0 bases from V and 8 from J; bases not matched to a gene: 25. The CDR3 loop spans 21 amino acids.

The rearrangement joins TRBV6-5 to TRBJ1-1, with 7 bases lining up with TRBD1. Germline CDR1 reads MNHEY; CDR2 reads SVGAGI. V was clipped by 6 bases and J by 6 bases; unmatched bases: 7. The length of the CDR3 is 13 residues. The CDR3: CASSLQGSAEAFF. In DNA form, the CDR3 reads TGTGCCAGCAGCCTACAGGGGTCTGCTGAAGCTTTCTTT.

About this clone itself: Other DNA sequences in the sample encode the same CDR3. The rearrangement uses TRBV7-9 and TRBJ2-3; no clear D. The CDR3 totals 12 residues. V shed 1 base and J shed 3 bases, with 2 bases lying between them. Germline V gene sequence: CDR1 SEHNR, CDR2 FQNEAQ (reference sequence). The CDR3, as DNA: TGTGCCAGCAGCTTAGGGACAGATACGCAGTATTTT. This gives the protein CASSLGTDTQYF.

The chain joins TRBV6-1 to TRBJ1-5; D might be TRBD1 (5 bases). V lost 3 bases and J 1 base, leaving 16 bases between the germline ends. Germline lookup yields CDR1 MNHNS and CDR2 SASEGT. The CDR3 is made up of 17 amino acids. The DNA of the CDR3 is TGTGCCAGCAGTGATCTCCCCGGCGGGGCCAGCAATCAGCCCCAGCATTTT. It encodes CASSDLPGGASNQPQHF.

This sequence joins TRBV6-1 and TRBJ1-1; the D gene is possibly TRBD1 (5 bases). Germline-derived CDR1 and CDR2 are MNHNS and SASEGT. This CDR3 spans 15 amino acids. Between the trimmed V and J ends, which lost 0 bases and 7 bases, there was a span of 15 bases. Here the CDR3 reads CASSEARGGNGEAFF. Written as DNA, the CDR3 is TGTGCCAGCAGTGAAGCGAGGGGAGGGAACGGTGAAGCTTTCTTT.

This clone showed up just a few times. This sequence joins TRBV7-8 and TRBJ2-3, with D perhaps given as TRBD1 or TRBD2 (5 bases each). CDR1 is SGHVS and CDR2 is FQNEAQ in the germline V gene. V was cut by 5 bases and J by 7 bases, with 25 bases left in between. The CDR3 covers 17 residues. The CDR3 protein is CASSVRIPGGRVYTQYF. The DNA for the CDR3 is TGTGCCAGCAGCGTCAGGATCCCTGGGGGTCGCGTGTATACGCAGTATTTT.

The chain employs TRBV6-5 and TRBJ2-5; D gene uncertain. The CDR3 is made up of 11 amino acids. CDR1 MNHEY and CDR2 SVGAGI come from the germline V gene. The V end was cut by 6 bases, the J end by 4 bases, with 6 bases between. CDR3 DNA sequence: TGTGCCAGCAGCCACGCAGAGACCCAGTACTTC. Protein: CASSHAETQYF.